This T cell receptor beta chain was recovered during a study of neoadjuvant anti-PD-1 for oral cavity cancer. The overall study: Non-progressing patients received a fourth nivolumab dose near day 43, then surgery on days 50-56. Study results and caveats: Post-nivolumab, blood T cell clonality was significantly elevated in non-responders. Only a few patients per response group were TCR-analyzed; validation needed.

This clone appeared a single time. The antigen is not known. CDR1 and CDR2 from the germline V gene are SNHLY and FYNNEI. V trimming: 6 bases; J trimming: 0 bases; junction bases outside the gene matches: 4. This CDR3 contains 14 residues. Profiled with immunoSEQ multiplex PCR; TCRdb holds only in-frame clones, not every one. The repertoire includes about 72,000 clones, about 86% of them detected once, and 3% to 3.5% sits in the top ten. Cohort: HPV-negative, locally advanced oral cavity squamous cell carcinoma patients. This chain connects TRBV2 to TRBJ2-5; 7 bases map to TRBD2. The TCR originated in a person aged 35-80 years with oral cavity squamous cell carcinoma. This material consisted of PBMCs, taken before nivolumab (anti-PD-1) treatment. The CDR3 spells CASRIGGNQETQYF. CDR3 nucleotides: TGTGCCAGCAGAATCGGGGGGAACCAAGAGACCCAGTACTTC.